The TCR beta chain described here comes from a study of monozygotic twins with inflammatory bowel disease. TCRdb re-called the 5' RACE reads; every CDR3 protein appears as one record, without DNA. The sample has about 160,000 distinct CDR3 sequences. This CDR3 is 12 amino acids long. Germline CDR1 reads SGHDT; CDR2 reads YYEEEE. The V and J genes are TRBV5-6 and TRBJ2-3. Material: blood. The TCR was taken from a human donor with ulcerative colitis or Crohn's disease, or a healthy co-twin of an affected twin (not recorded which). This chain's CDR3 is CASSARPDTQYF.